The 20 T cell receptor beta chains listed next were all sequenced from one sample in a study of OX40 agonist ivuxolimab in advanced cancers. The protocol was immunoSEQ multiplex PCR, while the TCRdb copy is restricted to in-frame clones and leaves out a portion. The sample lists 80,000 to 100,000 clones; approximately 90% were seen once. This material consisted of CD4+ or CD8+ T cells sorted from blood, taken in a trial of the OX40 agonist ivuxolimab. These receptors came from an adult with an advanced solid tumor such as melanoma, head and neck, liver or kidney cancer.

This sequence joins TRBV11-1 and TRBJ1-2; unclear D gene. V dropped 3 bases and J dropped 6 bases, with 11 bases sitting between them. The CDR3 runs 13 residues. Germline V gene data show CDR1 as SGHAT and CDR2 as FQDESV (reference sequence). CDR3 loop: CASSLGSGDGYTF. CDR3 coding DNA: TGTGCCAGCAGCTTGGGCTCCGGCGATGGCTACACCTTC.

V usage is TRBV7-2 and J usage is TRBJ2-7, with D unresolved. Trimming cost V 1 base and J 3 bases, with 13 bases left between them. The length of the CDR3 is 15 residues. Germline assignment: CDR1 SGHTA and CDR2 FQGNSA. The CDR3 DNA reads TGTGCCAGCAGCTTAGGGCAGGCCGCGAGCTACGAGCAGTACTTC. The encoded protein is CASSLGQAASYEQYF.

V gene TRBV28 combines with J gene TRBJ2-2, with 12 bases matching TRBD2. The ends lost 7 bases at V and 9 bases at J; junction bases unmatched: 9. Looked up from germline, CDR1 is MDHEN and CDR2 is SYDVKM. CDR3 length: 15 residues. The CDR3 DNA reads TGTGCCAGCAATATCCTAGCGGGAGGGCCGAGGGAGCTGTTTTTT. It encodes CASNILAGGPRELFF.

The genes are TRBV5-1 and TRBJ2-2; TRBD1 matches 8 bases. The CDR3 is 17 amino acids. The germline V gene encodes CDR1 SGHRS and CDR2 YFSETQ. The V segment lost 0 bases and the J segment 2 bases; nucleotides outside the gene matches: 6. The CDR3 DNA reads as TGCGCCAGCAGCTTGGGGTCCGGGACAGGAAACACCGGGGAGCTGTTTTTT. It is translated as CASSLGSGTGNTGELFF.

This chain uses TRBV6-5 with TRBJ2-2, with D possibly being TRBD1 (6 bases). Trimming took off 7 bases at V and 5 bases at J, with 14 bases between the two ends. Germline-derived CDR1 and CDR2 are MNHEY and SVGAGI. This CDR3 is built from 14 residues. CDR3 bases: TGTGCCAGCACCCCCACAGGGCGGACCGGGGAGCTGTTTTTT. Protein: CASTPTGRTGELFF.

This CDR3 is CASRDPGTGGEQYF. In nucleotides, the CDR3 is TGTGCCAGCAGGGATCCCGGGACGGGCGGGGAGCAGTACTTC. The V gene is TRBV7-2, the J gene TRBJ2-7, with D possibly called TRBD1 or TRBD2 (5 bases each). CDR1 and CDR2 from the germline V gene are SGHTA and FQGNSA. Trimming pared 6 bases from V and 7 bases from J, leaving 19 bases between. The CDR3 covers 14 residues. The full variable domain, its missing parts supplied by reference TRBV7-2 and TRBJ2-7, is GAGVSQSPSNKVTEKGKDVELRCDPISGHTALYWYRQSLGQGLEFLIYFQGNSAPDKSGLPSDRFSAERTGGSVSTLTIQRTQQEDSAVYLCASRDPGTGGEQYFGPGTRLTVT.

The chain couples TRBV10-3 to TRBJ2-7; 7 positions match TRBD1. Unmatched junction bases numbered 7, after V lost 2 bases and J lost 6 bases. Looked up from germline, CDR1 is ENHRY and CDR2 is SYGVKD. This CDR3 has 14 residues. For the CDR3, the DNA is TGTGCCATCAGTGAGACAGGGGTCACGAGCGAGCAGTACTTC. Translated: CAISETGVTSEQYF.

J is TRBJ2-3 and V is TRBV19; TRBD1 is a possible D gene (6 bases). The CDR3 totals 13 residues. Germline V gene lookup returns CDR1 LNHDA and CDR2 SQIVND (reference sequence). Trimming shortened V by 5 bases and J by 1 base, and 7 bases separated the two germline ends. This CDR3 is CASSPGGTDTQYF. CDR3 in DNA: TGTGCCAGTAGTCCAGGGGGCACAGATACGCAGTATTTT.

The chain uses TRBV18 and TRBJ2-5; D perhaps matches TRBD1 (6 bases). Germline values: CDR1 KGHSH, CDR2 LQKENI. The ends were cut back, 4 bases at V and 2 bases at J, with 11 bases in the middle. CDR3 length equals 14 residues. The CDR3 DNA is TGTGCCAGCTCACAAAGGACAGTGCAAGAGACCCAGTACTTC. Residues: CASSQRTVQETQYF.

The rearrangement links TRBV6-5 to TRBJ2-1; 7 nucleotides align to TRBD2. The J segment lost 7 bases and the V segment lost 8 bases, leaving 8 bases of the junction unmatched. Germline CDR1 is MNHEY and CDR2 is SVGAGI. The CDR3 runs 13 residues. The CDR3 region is CASAGASRNEQFF. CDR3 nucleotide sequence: TGTGCCAGCGCGGGAGCAAGTCGAAATGAGCAGTTCTTC.

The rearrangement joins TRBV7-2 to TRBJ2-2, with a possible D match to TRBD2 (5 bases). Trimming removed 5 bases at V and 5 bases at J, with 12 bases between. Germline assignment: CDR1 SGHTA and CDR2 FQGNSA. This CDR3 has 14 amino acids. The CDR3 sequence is CASSPGSATGELFF. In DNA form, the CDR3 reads TGTGCCAGCAGCCCGGGGTCAGCGACCGGGGAGCTGTTTTTT.

CDR3 loop: CASSLSARETDTQYF. The CDR3 region has the DNA TGTGCCAGCAGCCTCTCGGCCCGGGAGACAGATACGCAGTATTTT. The rearrangement links TRBV7-2 to TRBJ2-3, with D possibly being TRBD2 (6 bases). The germline V gene has CDR1 SGHTA and CDR2 FQGNSA. Trimming removed 5 bases from V and 3 bases from J, with 15 bases in between. The CDR3 covers 15 residues.

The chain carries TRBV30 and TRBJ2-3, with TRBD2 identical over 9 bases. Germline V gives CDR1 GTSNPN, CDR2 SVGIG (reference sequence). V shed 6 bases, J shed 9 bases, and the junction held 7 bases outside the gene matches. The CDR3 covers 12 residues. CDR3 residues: CACVASGETQYF. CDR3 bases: TGTGCCTGCGTGGCTAGCGGGGAGACGCAGTATTTT.

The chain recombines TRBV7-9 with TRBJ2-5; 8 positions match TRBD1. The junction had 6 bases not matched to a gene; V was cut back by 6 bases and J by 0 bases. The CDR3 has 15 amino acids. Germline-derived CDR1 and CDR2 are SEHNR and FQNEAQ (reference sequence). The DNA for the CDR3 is TGTGCCAGCAGACCCGGGGACAGGTACCAAGAGACCCAGTACTTC. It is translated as CASRPGDRYQETQYF.

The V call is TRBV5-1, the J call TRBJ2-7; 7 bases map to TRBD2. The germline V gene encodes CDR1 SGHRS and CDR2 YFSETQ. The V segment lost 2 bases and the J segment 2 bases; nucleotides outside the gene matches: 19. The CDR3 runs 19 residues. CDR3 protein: CASSFRIEGGSGYTYEQYF. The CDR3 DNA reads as TGCGCCAGCAGCTTTCGGATCGAGGGAGGGAGCGGGTACACCTACGAGCAGTACTTC.

The CDR3 nucleotides read TGCGCCAGCAGCTTACAGGGGGCCTCCTACGAGCAGTACTTC. As protein: CASSLQGASYEQYF. This sequence joins TRBV5-1 and TRBJ2-7; 9 bases match TRBD1. The CDR3 contains 14 residues. Unmatched junction bases numbered 0, after V lost 2 bases and J lost 0 bases. The germline V gene has CDR1 SGHRS and CDR2 YFSETQ.

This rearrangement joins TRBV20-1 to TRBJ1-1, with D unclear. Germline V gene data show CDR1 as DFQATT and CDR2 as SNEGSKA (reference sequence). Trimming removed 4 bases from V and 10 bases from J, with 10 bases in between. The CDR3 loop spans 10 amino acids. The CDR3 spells CSATRGTAFF. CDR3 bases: TGCAGTGCTACGCGCGGTACAGCTTTCTTT.

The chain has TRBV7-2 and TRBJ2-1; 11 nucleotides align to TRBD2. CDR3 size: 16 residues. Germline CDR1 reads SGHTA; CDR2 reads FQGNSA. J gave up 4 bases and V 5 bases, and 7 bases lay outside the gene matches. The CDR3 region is CASSQSGTSGYNEQFF. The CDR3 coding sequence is TGTGCCAGCAGCCAAAGCGGGACTAGCGGTTACAATGAGCAGTTCTTC.

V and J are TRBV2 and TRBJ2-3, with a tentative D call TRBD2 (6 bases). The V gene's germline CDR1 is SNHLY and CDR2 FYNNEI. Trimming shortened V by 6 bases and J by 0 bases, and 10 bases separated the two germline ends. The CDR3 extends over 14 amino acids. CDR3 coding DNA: TGTGCCAGCAGAACGGGACTGAGCACAGATACGCAGTATTTT. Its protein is CASRTGLSTDTQYF.

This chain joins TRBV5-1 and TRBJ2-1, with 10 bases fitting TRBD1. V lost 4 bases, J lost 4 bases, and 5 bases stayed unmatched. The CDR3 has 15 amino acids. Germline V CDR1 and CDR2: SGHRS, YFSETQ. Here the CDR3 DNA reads TGCGCCAGCAGCGCCGGGACAGGGGTATACAATGAGCAGTTCTTC. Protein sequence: CASSAGTGVYNEQFF.